This TCR beta chain came from a study of post-analysis software for immune sequencing data. Unique molecular identifiers were built into the TCR beta cDNA libraries. TCRdb reanalysed the PCR reads using MiXCR and keeps one entry per CDR3 protein. This table holds about 160,000 distinct CDR3 sequences, about 36% found once. This clonotype was detected only a few times. The receptor was derived from a girl aged 5 to 17 with multiple sclerosis. Sequenced here: blood, sampled after autologous hematopoietic stem cell transplantation.

The CDR3 region has the DNA TGCAGTGCCAGAATCCCGGGACAGGGGAGCAATCAGCCCCAGCATTTT. Residues: CSARIPGQGSNQPQHF. The chain carries TRBV20-1 and TRBJ1-5, with TRBD1 matching over 10 bases. Germline V CDR1 and CDR2: DFQATT, SNEGSKA (reference sequence). After removal of 6 bases from V and 1 base from J, the junction contained 9 bases not matched to a gene. This CDR3 is built from 16 residues.